The text below deals with one T cell receptor (beta chain). TCRdb independently ran MiXCR on the RT-PCR reads; one entry per CDR3 protein. The table shows around 700,000 distinct CDR3 sequences, with 14% occurring only once. The CDR3 is 12 residues long. Germline V lookup: CDR1 SNHLY, CDR2 FYNNEI. Deletions cut 6 bases from V and 4 bases from J, with 6 bases between. The sequence came from a female donor in good health, serving as a healthy control. The rearrangement links TRBV2 to TRBJ2-2; no clear D gene. The specimen was memory CD4+ T cells from blood. The chain's CDR3 is CASRPTTGELFF. The CDR3 DNA reads TGTGCCAGCAGGCCAACCACCGGGGAGCTGTTTTTT.